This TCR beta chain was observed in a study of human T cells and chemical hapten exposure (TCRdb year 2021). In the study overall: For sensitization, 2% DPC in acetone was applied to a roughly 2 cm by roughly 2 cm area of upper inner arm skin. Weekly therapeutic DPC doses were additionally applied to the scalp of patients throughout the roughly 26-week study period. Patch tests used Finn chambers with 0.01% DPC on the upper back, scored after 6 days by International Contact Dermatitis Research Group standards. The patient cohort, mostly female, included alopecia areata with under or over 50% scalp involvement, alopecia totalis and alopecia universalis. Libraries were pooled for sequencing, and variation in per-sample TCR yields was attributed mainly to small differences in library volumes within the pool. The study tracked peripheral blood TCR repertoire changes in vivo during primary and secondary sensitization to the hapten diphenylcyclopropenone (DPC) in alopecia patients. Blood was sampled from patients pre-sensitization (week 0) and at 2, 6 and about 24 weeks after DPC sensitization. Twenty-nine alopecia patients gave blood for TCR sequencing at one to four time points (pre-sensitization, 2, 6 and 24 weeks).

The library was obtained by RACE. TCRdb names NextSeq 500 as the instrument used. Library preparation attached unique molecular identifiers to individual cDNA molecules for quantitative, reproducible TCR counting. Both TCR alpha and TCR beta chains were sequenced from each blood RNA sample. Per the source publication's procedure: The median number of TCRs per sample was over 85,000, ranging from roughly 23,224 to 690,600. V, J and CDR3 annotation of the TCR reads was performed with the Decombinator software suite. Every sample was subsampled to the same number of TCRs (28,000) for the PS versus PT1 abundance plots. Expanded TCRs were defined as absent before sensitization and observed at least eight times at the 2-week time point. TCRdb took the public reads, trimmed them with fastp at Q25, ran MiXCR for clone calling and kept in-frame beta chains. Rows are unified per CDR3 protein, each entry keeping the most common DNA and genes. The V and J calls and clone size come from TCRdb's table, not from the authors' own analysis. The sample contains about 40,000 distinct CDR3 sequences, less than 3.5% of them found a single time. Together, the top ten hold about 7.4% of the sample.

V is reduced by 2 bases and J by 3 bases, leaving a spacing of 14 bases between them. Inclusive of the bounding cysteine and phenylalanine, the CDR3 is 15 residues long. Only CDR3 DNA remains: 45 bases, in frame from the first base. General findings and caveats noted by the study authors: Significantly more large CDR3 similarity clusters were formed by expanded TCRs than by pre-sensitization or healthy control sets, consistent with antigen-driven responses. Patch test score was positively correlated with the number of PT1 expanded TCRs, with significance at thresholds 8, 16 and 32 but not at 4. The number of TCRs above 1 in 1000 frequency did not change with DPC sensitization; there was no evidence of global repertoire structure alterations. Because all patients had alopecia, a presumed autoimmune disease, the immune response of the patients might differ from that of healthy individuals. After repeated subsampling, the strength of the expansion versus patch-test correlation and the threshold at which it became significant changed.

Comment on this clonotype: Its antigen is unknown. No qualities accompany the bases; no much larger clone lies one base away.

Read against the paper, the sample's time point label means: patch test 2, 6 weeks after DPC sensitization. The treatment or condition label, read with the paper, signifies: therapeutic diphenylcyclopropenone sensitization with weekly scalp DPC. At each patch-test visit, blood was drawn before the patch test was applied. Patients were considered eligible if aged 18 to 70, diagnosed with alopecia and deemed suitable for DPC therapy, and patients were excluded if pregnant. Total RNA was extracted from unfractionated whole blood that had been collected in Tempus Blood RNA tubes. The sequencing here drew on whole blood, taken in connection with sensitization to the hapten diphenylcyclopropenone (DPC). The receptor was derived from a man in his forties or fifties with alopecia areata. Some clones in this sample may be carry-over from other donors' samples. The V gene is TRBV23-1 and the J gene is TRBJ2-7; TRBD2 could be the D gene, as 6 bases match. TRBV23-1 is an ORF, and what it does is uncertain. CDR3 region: CASSQPPEGYYEQYF. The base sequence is TGCGCCAGCAGTCAACCCCCGGAGGGGTACTACGAGCAGTACTTC.